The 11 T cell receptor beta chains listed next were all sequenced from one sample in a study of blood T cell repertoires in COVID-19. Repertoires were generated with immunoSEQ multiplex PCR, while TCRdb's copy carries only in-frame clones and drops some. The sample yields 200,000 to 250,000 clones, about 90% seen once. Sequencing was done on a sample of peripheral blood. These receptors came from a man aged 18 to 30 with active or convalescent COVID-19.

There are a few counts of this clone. The chain's CDR3 is CATSDRGGTEAFF. CDR3 in DNA: TGTGCCACCAGTGATCGAGGTGGCACTGAAGCTTTCTTT. This chain connects TRBV24-1 to TRBJ1-1; D unclear. CDR1 is KGHDR, CDR2 SFDVKD, per germline. V lost 3 bases and J lost 4, with 8 bases in between. This CDR3 has 13 amino acids.

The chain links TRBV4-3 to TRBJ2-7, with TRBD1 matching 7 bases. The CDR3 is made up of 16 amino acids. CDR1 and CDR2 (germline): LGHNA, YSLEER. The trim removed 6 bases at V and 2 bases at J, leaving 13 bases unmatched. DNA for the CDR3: TGCGCCAGCAGTCAGGGGGTGGACAGGATCGCCTACGAGCAGTACTTC. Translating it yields CASSQGVDRIAYEQYF.

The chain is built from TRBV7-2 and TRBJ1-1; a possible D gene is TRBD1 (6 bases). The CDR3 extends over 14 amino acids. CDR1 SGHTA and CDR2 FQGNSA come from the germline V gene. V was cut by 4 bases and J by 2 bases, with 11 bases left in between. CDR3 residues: CASSWGHQNTEAFF. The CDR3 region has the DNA TGTGCCAGCAGCTGGGGACATCAAAACACTGAAGCTTTCTTT.

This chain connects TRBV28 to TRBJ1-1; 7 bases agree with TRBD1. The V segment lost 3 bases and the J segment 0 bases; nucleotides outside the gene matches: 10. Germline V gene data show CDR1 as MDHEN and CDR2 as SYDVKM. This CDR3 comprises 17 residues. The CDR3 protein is CASSLFPGTDMNTEAFF. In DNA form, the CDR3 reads TGTGCCAGCAGTTTGTTCCCCGGGACAGACATGAACACTGAAGCTTTCTTT. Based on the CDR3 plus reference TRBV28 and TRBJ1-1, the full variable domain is DVKVTQSSRYLVKRTGEKVFLECVQDMDHENMFWYRQDPGLGLRLIYFSYDVKMKEKGDIPEGYSVSREKKERFSLILESASTNQTSMYLCASSLFPGTDMNTEAFFGQGTRLTVV.

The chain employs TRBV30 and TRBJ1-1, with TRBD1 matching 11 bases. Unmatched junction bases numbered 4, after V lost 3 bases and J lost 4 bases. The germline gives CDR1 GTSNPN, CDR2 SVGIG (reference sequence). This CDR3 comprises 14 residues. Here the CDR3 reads CAWRRGQGGTEAFF. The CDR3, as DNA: TGTGCCTGGAGGAGGGGACAGGGGGGCACTGAAGCTTTCTTT.

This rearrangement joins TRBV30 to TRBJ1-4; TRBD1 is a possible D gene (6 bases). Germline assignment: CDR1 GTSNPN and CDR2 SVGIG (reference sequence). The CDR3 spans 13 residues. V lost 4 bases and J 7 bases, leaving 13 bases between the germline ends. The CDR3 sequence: CAWNRALAEKLFF. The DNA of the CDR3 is TGTGCCTGGAACAGGGCCTTAGCTGAAAAACTGTTTTTT.

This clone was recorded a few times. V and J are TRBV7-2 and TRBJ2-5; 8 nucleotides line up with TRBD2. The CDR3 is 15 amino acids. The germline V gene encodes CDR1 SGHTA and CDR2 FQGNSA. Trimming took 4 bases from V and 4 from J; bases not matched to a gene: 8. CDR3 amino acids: CASSSQTRGGETQYF. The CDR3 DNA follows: TGTGCCAGCAGCTCCCAGACCCGGGGGGGAGAGACCCAGTACTTC.

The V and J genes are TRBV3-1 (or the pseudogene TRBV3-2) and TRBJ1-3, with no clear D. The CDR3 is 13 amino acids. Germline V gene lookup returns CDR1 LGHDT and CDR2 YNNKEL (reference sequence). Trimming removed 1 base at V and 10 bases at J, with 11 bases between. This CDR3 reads CASSQAAGSTIYF. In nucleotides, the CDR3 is TGTGCCAGCAGCCAAGCCGCAGGCTCGACCATATATTTT.

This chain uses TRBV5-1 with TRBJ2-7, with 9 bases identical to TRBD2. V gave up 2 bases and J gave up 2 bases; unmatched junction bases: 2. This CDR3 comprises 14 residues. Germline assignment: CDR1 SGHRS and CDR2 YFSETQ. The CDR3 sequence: CASSLSGRTYEQYF. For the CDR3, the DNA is TGCGCCAGCAGCTTAAGCGGGAGGACCTACGAGCAGTACTTC. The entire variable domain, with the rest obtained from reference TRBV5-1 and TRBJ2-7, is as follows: KAGVTQTPRYLIKTRGQQVTLSCSPISGHRSVSWYQQTPGQGLQFLFEYFSETQRNKGNFPGRFSGRQFSNSRSEMNVSTLELGDSALYLCASSLSGRTYEQYFGPGTRLTVT.

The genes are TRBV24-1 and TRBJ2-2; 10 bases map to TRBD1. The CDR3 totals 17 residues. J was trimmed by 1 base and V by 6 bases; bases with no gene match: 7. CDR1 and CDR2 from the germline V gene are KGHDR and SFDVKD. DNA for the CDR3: TGTGCCACCAGTTTGGCTGACAGGGGGCGGAACACCGGGGAGCTGTTTTTT. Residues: CATSLADRGRNTGELFF.

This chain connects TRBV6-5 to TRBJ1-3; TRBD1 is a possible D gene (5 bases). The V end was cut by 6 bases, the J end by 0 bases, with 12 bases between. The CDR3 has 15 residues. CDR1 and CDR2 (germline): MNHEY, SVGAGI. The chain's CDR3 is CASRETAISGNTIYF. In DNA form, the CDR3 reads TGTGCCAGCAGGGAGACAGCAATCTCTGGAAACACCATATATTTT.